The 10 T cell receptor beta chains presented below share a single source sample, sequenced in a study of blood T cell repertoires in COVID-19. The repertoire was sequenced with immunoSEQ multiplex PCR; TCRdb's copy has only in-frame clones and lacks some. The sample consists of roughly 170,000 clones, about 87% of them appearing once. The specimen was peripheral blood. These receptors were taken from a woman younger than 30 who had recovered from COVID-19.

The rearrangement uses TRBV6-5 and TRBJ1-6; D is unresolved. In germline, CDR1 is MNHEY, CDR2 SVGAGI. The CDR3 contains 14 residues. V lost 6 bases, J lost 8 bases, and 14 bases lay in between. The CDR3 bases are TGTGCCAGCAGGCCACACCGATTGGATTCACCCCTCCACTTT. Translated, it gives CASRPHRLDSPLHF.

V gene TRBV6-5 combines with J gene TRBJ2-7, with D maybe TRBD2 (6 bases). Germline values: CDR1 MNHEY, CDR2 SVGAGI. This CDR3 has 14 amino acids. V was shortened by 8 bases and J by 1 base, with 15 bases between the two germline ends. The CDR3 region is CASWTTGVSYEQYF. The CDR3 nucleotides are TGTGCCAGCTGGACGACGGGGGTATCCTACGAGCAGTACTTC.

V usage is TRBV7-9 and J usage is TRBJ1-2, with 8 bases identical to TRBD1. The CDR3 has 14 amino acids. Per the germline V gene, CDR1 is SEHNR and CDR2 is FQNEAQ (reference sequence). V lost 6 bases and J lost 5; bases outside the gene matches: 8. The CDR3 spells CASSIGQGIYGYTF. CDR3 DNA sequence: TGTGCCAGCAGTATAGGACAGGGAATATATGGCTACACCTTC.

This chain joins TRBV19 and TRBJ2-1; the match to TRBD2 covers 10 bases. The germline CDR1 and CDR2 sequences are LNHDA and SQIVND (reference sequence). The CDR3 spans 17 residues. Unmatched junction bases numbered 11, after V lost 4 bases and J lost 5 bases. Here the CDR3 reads CASSTNLGLAVNNEQFF. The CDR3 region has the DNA TGTGCCAGTAGTACCAACCTCGGACTAGCGGTTAACAATGAGCAGTTCTTC. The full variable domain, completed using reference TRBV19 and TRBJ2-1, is DGGITQSPKYLFRKEGQNVTLSCEQNLNHDAMYWYRQDPGQGLRLIYYSQIVNDFQKGDIAEGYSVSREKKESFPLTVTSAQKNPTAFYLCASSTNLGLAVNNEQFFGPGTRLTVL.

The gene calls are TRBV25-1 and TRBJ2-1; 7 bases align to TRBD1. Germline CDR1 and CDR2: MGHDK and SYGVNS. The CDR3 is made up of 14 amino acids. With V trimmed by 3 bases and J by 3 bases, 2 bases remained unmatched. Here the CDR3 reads CASSDGQDYNEQFF. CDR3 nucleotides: TGTGCCAGCAGTGATGGACAGGACTACAATGAGCAGTTCTTC.

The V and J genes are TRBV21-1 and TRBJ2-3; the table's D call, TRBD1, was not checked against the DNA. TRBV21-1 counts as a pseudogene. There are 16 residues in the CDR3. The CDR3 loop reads CASSRRDRERTDTQYF. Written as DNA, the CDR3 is TGTGCCAGCAGCAGGCGGGACAGGGAGCGGACAGATACGCAGTATTTT.

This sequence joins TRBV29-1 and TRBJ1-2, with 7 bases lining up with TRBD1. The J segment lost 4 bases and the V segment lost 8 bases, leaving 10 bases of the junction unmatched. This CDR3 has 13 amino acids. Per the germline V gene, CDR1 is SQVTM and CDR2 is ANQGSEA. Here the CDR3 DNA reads TGCAGCATAGGGGGCCGACGGGGCTATGGCTACACCTTC. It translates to CSIGGRRGYGYTF.

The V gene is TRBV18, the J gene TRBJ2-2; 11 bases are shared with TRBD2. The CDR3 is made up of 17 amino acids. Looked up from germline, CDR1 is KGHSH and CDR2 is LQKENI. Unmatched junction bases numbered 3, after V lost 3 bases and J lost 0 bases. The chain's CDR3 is CASSPSSGRTNTGELFF. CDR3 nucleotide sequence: TGTGCCAGCTCACCCTCTAGCGGGAGGACGAACACCGGGGAGCTGTTTTTT. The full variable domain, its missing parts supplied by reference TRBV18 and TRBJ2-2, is NAGVMQNPRHLVRRRGQEARLRCSPMKGHSHVYWYRQLPEEGLKFMVYLQKENIIDESGMPKERFSAEFPKEGPSILRIQQVVRGDSAAYFCASSPSSGRTNTGELFFGEGSRLTVL.

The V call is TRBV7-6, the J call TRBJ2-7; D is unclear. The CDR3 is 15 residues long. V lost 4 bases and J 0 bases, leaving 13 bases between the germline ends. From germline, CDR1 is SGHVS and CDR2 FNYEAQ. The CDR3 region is CASSSTTESSYEQYF. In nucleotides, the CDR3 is TGTGCCAGCAGCTCCACGACGGAGAGCTCCTACGAGCAGTACTTC.

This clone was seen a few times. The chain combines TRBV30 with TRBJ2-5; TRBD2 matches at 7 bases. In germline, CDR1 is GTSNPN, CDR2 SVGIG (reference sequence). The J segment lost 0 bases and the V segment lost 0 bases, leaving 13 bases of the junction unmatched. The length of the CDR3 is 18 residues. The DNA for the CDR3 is TGTGCCTGGAGTGTACTCCGAGGGGAAGCGGGGTACCAAGAGACCCAGTACTTC. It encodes CAWSVLRGEAGYQETQYF.